This T cell receptor beta chain was retrieved from a study of T cell responses to AZD1222 COVID-19 vaccine (dated by TCRdb to 2020 to 2023). Notes on the research overall: AZD1222 recipients whose second dose came at about 4 weeks and those whose second dose came at about 12 weeks were combined into one group, since spike-specific TCR depth and breadth did not differ between the two schedules. Trial participants were enrolled by age into 18-55, 56-69 and 70-plus year subgroups, with about 150, 28 and 57 TCR-sequenced participants respectively. TCR sequencing was performed for roughly 240 trial participants, of whom around 200 were given two doses of AZD1222 and 26 were given two doses of MenACWY control vaccine.

For this clone: Its antigen is currently not known. No base quality information exists; no much larger clone differs at one position.

The CDR1 and CDR2 encoded by the germline V gene are SGHVS and FQNEAQ. The junction carries 9 bases between V and J, which are trimmed by 1 base and 6 bases respectively. From the cysteine through the phenylalanine, the CDR3 covers 14 amino acids. This entry keeps only the CDR3 DNA: 42 bases, framed from base 1. On the study overall, not on this receptor specifically: A significant rise in spike-specific TCR breadth and depth was observed after two AZD1222 doses relative to day 0 and relative to MenACWY recipients. Conclusions about previously exposed vaccinees were limited because only six AZD1222 recipients were SARS-CoV-2 seropositive at baseline. Because no day 14 peak-response samples were available, the repertoires could be characterized only after the peak T cell response. In the small 56-69-year group, the increase in depth fell short of significance, most likely because of low power. Participants were mostly white British and included more females than males, and it was suggested by the authors that clonal diversity may have been underestimated. CD4 TCRs associated with the vaccine covered the entire spike protein, and the dominant responses were in regions 160-218 and 743-854. Reportedly, close to half of the unique spike-specific TCRs recognized epitopes lying outside the regions that are mutated in the B.1.351 and B.1.1.7 variants.

The CDR3 regions of human TCRbeta chains were analyzed by immunosequencing. For the original study's pipeline: Repertoire TCRs were matched against a reference library of SARS-CoV-2-specific TCRs generated with the MIRA antigen-specificity platform. Breadth meant the fraction of unique TCRs that were SARS-CoV-2-associated, whereas depth meant the fraction of total T cells that were SARS-CoV-2-associated. Using the MIRA data, each spike-specific TCR was assigned both to the spike region to which the TCR was reactive and to a CD4 or CD8 class. Log10-transformed breadth and depth values were compared by one-way ANOVA with Sidak's multiple comparisons tests. The table comes from immuneACCESS by way of TCRdb, which keeps in-frame sequences with V and J called. Part of the clones is missing from these tables; in studies checked, under half for an unresolved V gene and the rest for unknown reasons. The V and J calls and the clone size are those of that table, but D and trimming were determined from the DNA. The sample records about 76,000 clones, roughly 88% of which are singletons. The ten largest clones represent roughly 10% of the sample.

What this sample's time point label stands for: baseline before first vaccination. Vaccinee samples were obtained from the UK trials COV001 and COV002, which included a single-blind randomized controlled phase 2/3 trial of AZD1222 (ChAdOx1 nCoV-19) in healthy adults. For TCRbeta chain sequencing, PBMC samples were collected from trial participants at day 0 and at day 28 after the second dose. The material was peripheral blood, obtained on day 0 of AZD1222 vaccination. The chain is assembled from TRBV7-8 and TRBJ1-4; 6 matching bases give a weak D call of TRBD1. This clonotype originated in an adult in good health. CDR3 loop: CASSLVQGYEKLFF. The nucleotide sequence reads TGTGCCAGCAGCTTAGTACAGGGTTATGAAAAACTGTTTTTT.